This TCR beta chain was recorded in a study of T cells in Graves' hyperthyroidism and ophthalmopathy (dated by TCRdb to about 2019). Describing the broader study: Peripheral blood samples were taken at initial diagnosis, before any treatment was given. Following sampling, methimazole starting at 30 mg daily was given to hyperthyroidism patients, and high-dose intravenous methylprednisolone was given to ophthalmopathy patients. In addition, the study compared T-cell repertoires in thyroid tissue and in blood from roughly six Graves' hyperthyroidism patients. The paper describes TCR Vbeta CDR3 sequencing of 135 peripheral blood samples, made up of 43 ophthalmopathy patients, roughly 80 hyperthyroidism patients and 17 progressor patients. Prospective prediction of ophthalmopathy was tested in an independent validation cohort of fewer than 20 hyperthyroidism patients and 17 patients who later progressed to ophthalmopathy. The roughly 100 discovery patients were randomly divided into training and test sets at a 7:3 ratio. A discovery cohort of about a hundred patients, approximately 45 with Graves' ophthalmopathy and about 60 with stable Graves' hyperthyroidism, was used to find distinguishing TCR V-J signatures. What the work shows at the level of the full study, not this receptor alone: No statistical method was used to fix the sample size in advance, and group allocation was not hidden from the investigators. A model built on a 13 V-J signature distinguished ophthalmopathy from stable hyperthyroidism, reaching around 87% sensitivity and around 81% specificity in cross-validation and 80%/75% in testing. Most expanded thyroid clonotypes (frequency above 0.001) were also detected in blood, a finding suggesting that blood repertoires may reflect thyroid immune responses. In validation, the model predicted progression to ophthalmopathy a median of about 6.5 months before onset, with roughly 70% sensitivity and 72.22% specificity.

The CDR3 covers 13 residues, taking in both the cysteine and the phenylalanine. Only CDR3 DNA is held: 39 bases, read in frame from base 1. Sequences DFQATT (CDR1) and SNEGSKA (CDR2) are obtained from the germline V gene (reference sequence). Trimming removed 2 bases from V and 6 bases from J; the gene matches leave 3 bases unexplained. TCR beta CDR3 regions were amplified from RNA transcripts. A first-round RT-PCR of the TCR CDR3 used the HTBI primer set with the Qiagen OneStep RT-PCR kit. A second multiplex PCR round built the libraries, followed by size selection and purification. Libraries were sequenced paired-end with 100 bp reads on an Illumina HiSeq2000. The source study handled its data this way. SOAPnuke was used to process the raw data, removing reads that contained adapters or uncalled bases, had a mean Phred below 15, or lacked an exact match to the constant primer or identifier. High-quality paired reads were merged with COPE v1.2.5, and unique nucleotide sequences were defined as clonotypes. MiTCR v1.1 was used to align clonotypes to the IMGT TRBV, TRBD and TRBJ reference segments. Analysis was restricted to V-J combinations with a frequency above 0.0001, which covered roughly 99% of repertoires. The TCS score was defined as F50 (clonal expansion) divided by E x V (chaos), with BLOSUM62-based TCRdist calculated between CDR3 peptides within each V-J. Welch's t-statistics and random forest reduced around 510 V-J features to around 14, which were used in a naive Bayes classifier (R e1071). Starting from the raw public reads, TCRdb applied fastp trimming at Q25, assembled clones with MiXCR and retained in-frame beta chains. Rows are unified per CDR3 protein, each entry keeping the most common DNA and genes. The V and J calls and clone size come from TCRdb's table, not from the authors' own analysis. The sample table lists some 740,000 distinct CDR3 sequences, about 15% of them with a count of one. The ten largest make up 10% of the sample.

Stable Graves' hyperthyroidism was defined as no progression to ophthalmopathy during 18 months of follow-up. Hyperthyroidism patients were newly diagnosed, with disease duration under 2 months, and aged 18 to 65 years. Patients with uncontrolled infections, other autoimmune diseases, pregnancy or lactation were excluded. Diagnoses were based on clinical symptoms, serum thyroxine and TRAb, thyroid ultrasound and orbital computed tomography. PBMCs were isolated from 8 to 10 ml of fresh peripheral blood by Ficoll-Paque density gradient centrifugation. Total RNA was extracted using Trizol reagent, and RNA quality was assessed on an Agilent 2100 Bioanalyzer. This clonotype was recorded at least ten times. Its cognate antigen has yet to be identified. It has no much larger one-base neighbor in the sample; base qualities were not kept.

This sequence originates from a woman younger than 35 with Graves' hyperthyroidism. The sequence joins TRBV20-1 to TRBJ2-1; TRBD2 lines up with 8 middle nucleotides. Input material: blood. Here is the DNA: TGCAGTGCTAGAACGGCGGGAGGCAATGAGCAGTTCTTC. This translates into CSARTAGGNEQFF.